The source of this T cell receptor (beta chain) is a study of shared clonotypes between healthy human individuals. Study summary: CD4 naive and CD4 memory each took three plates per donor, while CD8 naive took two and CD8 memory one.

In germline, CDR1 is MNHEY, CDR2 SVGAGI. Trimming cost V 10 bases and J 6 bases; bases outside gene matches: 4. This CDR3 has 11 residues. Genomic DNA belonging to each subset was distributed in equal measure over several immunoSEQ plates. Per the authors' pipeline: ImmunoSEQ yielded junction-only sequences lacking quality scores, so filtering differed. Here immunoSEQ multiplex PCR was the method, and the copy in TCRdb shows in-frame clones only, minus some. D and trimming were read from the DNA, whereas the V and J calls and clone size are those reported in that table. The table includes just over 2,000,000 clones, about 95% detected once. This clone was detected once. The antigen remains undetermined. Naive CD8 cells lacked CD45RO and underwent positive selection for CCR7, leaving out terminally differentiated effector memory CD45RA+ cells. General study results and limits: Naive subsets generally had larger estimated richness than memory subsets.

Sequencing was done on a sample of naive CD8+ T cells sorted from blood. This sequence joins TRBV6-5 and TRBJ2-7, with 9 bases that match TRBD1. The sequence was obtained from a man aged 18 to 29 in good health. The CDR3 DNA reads TGTGCCACACAGGGGGCAGGCGAGCAGTACTTC. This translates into CATQGAGEQYF.